Following are 10 T cell receptor beta chains from one sample sequenced in a study of cytomegalovirus exposure and HLA in healthy donors. The PCR ran on 60 Vbeta and 13 Jbeta primers. Repertoires were generated with immunoSEQ multiplex PCR, while TCRdb's copy carries only in-frame clones and drops some. The table shows 150,000 to 200,000 clones, with around 87% occurring only once. The sample comprised PBMCs. All receptors come from a young woman in good health and CMV-seronegative.

This chain connects TRBV6-6 to TRBJ2-3; no definite D call. CDR1 is MNHNY and CDR2 is SVGAGI in the germline V gene (reference sequence). This CDR3 contains 12 residues. The V gene lost 7 bases and the J gene lost 4 bases, with 9 bases spanning the gap. The CDR3 protein is CASKNQADTQYF. The CDR3 nucleotides read TGTGCCAGCAAGAACCAGGCAGATACGCAGTATTTT.

The chain joins TRBV4-1 to TRBJ2-7, with 8 bases fitting TRBD1. Germline lookup yields CDR1 MGHRA and CDR2 YSYEKL. The ends lost 2 bases at V and 2 bases at J; junction bases unmatched: 2. The length of the CDR3 is 14 residues. The CDR3 nucleotides are TGCGCCAGCAGCCAAACGACAGGGGCCTACGAGCAGTACTTC. Residues: CASSQTTGAYEQYF.

This chain links TRBV7-8 with TRBJ2-5; 12 positions match TRBD1. J was trimmed by 5 bases and V by 3 bases; bases with no gene match: 16. Germline V CDR1 and CDR2: SGHVS, FQNEAQ. The CDR3 is 19 amino acids. CDR3 loop: CASSFSIGGTGGSGETQYF. In nucleotides, the CDR3 is TGTGCCAGCAGCTTTTCGATAGGCGGGACAGGGGGCAGCGGGGAGACCCAGTACTTC.

This sequence joins TRBV7-9 and TRBJ2-7; 9 bases line up with TRBD1. The CDR3 extends over 15 amino acids. Germline V gives CDR1 SEHNR, CDR2 FQNEAQ (reference sequence). V lost 4 bases and J lost 3; bases outside the gene matches: 7. The CDR3 nucleotides read TGTGCCAGCAGCTCCGGGACAGGGCTTTTCTACGAGCAGTACTTC. Its translation: CASSSGTGLFYEQYF.

The chain links TRBV7-2 to TRBJ1-5; TRBD1 might be the D (6 bases). CDR1 and CDR2 (germline): SGHTA, FQGNSA. V lost 5 bases and J 7 bases, leaving 18 bases between the germline ends. The CDR3 runs 15 residues. The CDR3 region has the DNA TGTGCCAGCAGCCCGCAGGGTAGGGGGTGGCAGCCCCAGCATTTT. Protein: CASSPQGRGWQPQHF.

This sequence joins TRBV5-1 and TRBJ2-7; D is ambiguous. The germline V gene has CDR1 SGHRS and CDR2 YFSETQ. This CDR3 region has 17 residues. V shed 0 bases and J shed 0 bases, with 16 bases lying between them. The CDR3 sequence is CASSLAPLASSSYEQYF. The CDR3 DNA is TGCGCCAGCAGCTTGGCCCCCCTGGCTTCCAGCTCCTACGAGCAGTACTTC.

The chain is built from TRBV11-2 and TRBJ2-5; tentatively, D is TRBD2 (6 bases). The J call is uncertain, as TRBJ2-7 better fits the DNA end. The CDR3 length is 15 residues. The germline V gene has CDR1 SGHAT and CDR2 FQNNGV. The DNA of the CDR3 is TGTGCCAGCAGCTCCTCGGGGGTTGGGGCCTACGAGCAGTACTTC. Translated, it gives CASSSSGVGAYEQYF.

The CDR3 DNA reads TGTGCCACCAGCAGAGATGAGAGGGTAGCCAAAAACATTCAGTACTTC. Protein: CATSRDERVAKNIQYF. V usage is TRBV15 and J usage is TRBJ2-4; tentatively, D is TRBD2 (5 bases). Deletions cut 0 bases from V and 0 bases from J, with 9 bases between. This CDR3 contains 16 residues. Germline V gives CDR1 LNHNV, CDR2 YYDKDF (reference sequence).

The CDR3 DNA follows: TGTGCCAGCAGCCTCCAGGGGGCGCCGAACACTGAAGCTTTCTTT. Residues: CASSLQGAPNTEAFF. V gene TRBV11-2 combines with J gene TRBJ1-1; TRBD1 matches 8 bases. Germline loops: CDR1 SGHAT, CDR2 FQNNGV. CDR3 length: 15 amino acids. Germline trimming cut 5 bases from V and 1 base from J; bases unmatched to any gene: 6.

The chain employs TRBV28 and TRBJ1-4; 7 nucleotides agree with TRBD1. Germline V gene lookup returns CDR1 MDHEN and CDR2 SYDVKM. This CDR3 is 14 amino acids long. The trim removed 5 bases at V and 8 bases at J, leaving 8 bases unmatched. CDR3 coding DNA: TGTGCCAGCAGTCTTAACAGGGGTGTAGAAAAACTGTTTTTT. Translated: CASSLNRGVEKLFF.